The rows below give T cell receptor beta chains drawn from one sample of a study of early T cells in non-severe SARS-CoV-2 infection. A single record per CDR3 protein comes from TCRdb applying MiXCR to the 5' RACE reads. The sample includes 75,000 or so distinct CDR3 sequences, around 10% seen only once; the top ten take 5.7%. Sample: whole blood, taken at baseline. These receptor sequences come from an adult who was a healthcare worker with PCR-confirmed SARS-CoV-2 infection or an uninfected control (not recorded which). CDR3s include the opening cysteine and the closing phenylalanine or tryptophan. Fields, in order: clone size, D gene, J gene, V gene, CDR3 protein, CDR3 DNA. A D gene is named only where the DNA matches it firmly. Only some rows state a clone size, as once, few, many or a class for expanded clones.

many,NA,TRBJ1-5,TRBV6-6,CATLGDGYNQPQHF,TGTGCCACCCTAGGGGACGGCTACAATCAGCCCCAGCATTTT
many,TRBD1,TRBJ2-7,TRBV7-2,CASSPMTGPYEQYF,TGTGCCAGCAGCCCAATGACAGGGCCCTACGAGCAGTACTTC
many,NA,TRBJ1-6,TRBV6-5,CASTKEPGLGYSPLHF,TGTGCCAGCACCAAGGAACCGGGCCTCGGATACTCACCCCTCCACTTT
many,NA,TRBJ2-5,TRBV7-2,CASSLAGRETQYF,TGTGCCAGCAGCTTAGCGGGTCGGGAGACCCAGTACTTC
few,NA,TRBJ1-2,TRBV11-2,CASSFEGNGYTF,TGTGCCAGCAGCTTCGAAGGAAATGGCTACACCTTC
few,NA,TRBJ2-6,TRBV12-3/TRBV12-4,CASSLRSSGANVLTF,TGTGCCAGCAGCTTACGGAGCTCTGGGGCCAACGTCCTGACTTTC
few,NA,TRBJ1-6,TRBV28,CASNRDIDSPLHF,TGTGCCAGCAACCGGGACATCGATTCACCCCTCCACTTT
NA,NA,TRBJ2-2,TRBV7-2,CASSLSTLNTGELFF,TGTGCCAGCAGCTTGTCAACCCTTAACACCGGGGAGCTGTTTTTT
few,NA,TRBJ1-2,TRBV6-6,CASSPPGQSGYTF,TGTGCCAGCAGTCCCCCAGGGCAGAGTGGCTACACCTTC
NA,NA,TRBJ2-2,TRBV7-2,CASSLVWWQRTGELVF,TGTGCCAGCAGCTTAGTTTGGTGGCAACGAACCGGGGAGCTGGTTTTT
many,NA,TRBJ2-7,TRBV13,CASSLEKRDPYEQYF,TGTGCCAGCAGCTTAGAGAAGAGGGACCCCTACGAGCAGTACTTC
few,NA,TRBJ1-2,TRBV29-1,CSVVEGSYGYTF,TGCAGCGTTGTTGAGGGGTCATATGGCTACACCTTC
few,NA,TRBJ2-7,TRBV5-1,CASSPQGLEQYF,TGCGCCAGCAGCCCGCAGGGTCTCGAGCAGTACTTC
NA,NA,TRBJ1-1,TRBV7-2,CASSPSHSNTEAFF,TGTGCCAGCAGCCCTTCCCACTCAAACACTGAAGCTTTCTTT
NA,TRBD1,TRBJ2-7,TRBV4-1,CASSQVRDRGLVEQYF,TGCGCCAGCAGCCAAGTGCGCGACAGGGGGTTGGTGGAGCAGTACTTC
NA,NA,TRBJ2-5,TRBV6-2/TRBV6-3,CASSYYLGAPASETQYF,TGTGCCAGCAGTTACTATCTGGGGGCCCCTGCGTCAGAGACCCAGTACTTC